This record concerns one TCR beta chain sequence. Its target is unknown. CDR1 and CDR2 from the germline V gene are MGHDK and SYGVNS. The V end was cut by 6 bases, the J end by 1 base, with 12 bases between. This CDR3 has 14 amino acids. The donors were members of the validation cohort, which comprised more than 90 subjects and was separate from the first cohort of 670 or so subjects. Clones were read by immunoSEQ multiplex PCR, and TCRdb kept only the in-frame ones, dropping some. The sample has 150,000 to 200,000 clones; about 82% are singletons. This specimen belongs to a study of cytomegalovirus exposure and HLA in healthy donors. Study results and limitations: The study designated fewer than 200 TCR beta chains cytomegalovirus-associated.

The material sequenced was PBMCs. The rearrangement joins TRBV25-1 to TRBJ1-1; D unclear. This clonotype was obtained from a woman younger than 30 in good health and CMV-seronegative. The CDR3 loop is CASRPPQTNTEAFF. DNA of the CDR3: TGTGCCAGCAGACCGCCACAGACGAACACTGAAGCTTTCTTT.